The 9 T cell receptor beta chains below were found in one sample sequenced in a study of OX40 agonist ivuxolimab in advanced cancers. Sequencing was performed with immunoSEQ multiplex PCR; in TCRdb, only in-frame clones are kept and a portion is missing. Of 65,000 to 80,000 clones listed, approximately 84% are singletons. The specimen comprised CD4+ or CD8+ T cells sorted from blood, sampled in a trial of the OX40 agonist ivuxolimab. Every receptor here comes from an adult with an advanced solid tumor such as melanoma, head and neck, liver or kidney cancer.

The chain is built from TRBV15 and TRBJ2-2, with D possibly being TRBD2 (5 bases). Trimming removed 0 bases at V and 4 bases at J, with 15 bases between. Germline CDR1 and CDR2: LNHNV and YYDKDF (reference sequence). This CDR3 is built from 17 residues. Written as DNA, the CDR3 is TGTGCCACCAGCAGAGATTTGCGGGTCGGAGGCACCGGGGAGCTGTTTTTT. Its protein is CATSRDLRVGGTGELFF.

CDR3 protein: CATSPRAVSGGRVGNQPQHF. The CDR3 nucleotides read TGTGCCACCAGCCCCCGGGCGGTCAGTGGAGGAAGGGTAGGAAATCAGCCCCAGCATTTT. The chain links TRBV15 to TRBJ1-5; unclear D gene. Germline V CDR1 and CDR2: LNHNV, YYDKDF (reference sequence). The CDR3 extends over 20 amino acids. V was cut by 5 bases and J by 4 bases, with 30 bases left in between.

This clone was seen a single time. The CDR3 DNA is TGTGCCACCAGCAGAACAAAAAATGAAAAACTGTTTTTT. Translation gives CATSRTKNEKLFF. The chain couples TRBV15 to TRBJ1-4; D not resolved. The CDR3 loop spans 13 amino acids. Trimming stripped 2 bases from V and 5 bases from J, with 6 bases between. Germline V lookup: CDR1 LNHNV, CDR2 YYDKDF (reference sequence). The variable domain in full, with the rest retrieved from reference TRBV15 and TRBJ1-4, is DAMVIQNPRYQVTQFGKPVTLSCSQTLNHNVMYWYQQKSSQAPKLLFHYYDKDFNNEADTPDNFQSRRPNTSFCFLDIRSPGLGDTAMYLCATSRTKNEKLFFGSGTQLSVL.

The chain carries TRBV6-1 and TRBJ1-4, with D hard to call. Trimming took 1 base from V and 4 from J, leaving 19 bases between them. The V gene's germline CDR1 is MNHNS and CDR2 SASEGT. The CDR3 has 18 residues. As DNA, the CDR3 is TGTGCCAGCAGTGAAGTCCGTAAAACCCGGCCCAATAATGAAAAACTGTTTTTT. As protein: CASSEVRKTRPNNEKLFF.

This chain links TRBV9 with TRBJ1-6; D remains ambiguous. CDR3 length equals 13 residues. In germline, CDR1 is SGDLS, CDR2 YYNGEE. Trimming removed 2 bases from V and 7 bases from J, with 7 bases in between. The CDR3: CASSVGVNSPLHF. The CDR3 DNA follows: TGTGCCAGCAGCGTCGGGGTCAATTCACCCCTCCACTTT.

The chain links TRBV20-1 to TRBJ1-5, with D uncertain. The length of the CDR3 is 11 residues. V gave up 3 bases and J gave up 11 bases, with 11 bases separating them. CDR1 and CDR2 from the germline V gene are DFQATT and SNEGSKA (reference sequence). CDR3: CSARINKAQHF. CDR3 DNA: TGCAGTGCTAGGATAAATAAGGCCCAGCATTTT.

V and J are TRBV4-1 and TRBJ2-1; weak D call: TRBD1 (5 bases). CDR1 and CDR2 from the germline V gene are MGHRA and YSYEKL. The V end was cut by 0 bases, the J end by 5 bases, with 14 bases between. This CDR3 has 16 amino acids. The DNA of the CDR3 is TGCGCCAGCAGCCAAGAATTGGGGCGCAAGGACAATGAGCAGTTCTTC. Translation gives CASSQELGRKDNEQFF.

The J gene is TRBJ1-2, the V gene TRBV5-4; D might be TRBD1 (5 bases). Germline V gene data show CDR1 as SGHNT and CDR2 as YYREEE (reference sequence). CDR3 length: 15 amino acids. V was shortened by 6 bases and J by 0 bases, with 15 bases between the two germline ends. CDR3: CASNSPGRANYGYTF. CDR3 nucleotides: TGTGCCAGCAACTCACCGGGACGGGCTAACTATGGCTACACCTTC.

The chain has TRBV5-3 and TRBJ2-1; D is perhaps TRBD1 or TRBD2 (6 bases each). TRBV5-3 is sorted into the ORF group, with uncertain function. Trimming removed 2 bases from V and 8 bases from J, with 29 bases in between. The CDR3 totals 19 residues. The CDR3 sequence: CARSFRMGNRGTGGDEQFF. CDR3 sequence (DNA): TGTGCCAGAAGCTTTAGGATGGGAAATCGAGGGACTGGGGGCGATGAGCAGTTCTTC.